The source of this T cell receptor beta chain is a study of CD8 T cells in ankylosing spondylitis. General study results and limits: A TCR beta motif of several highly homologous variants seemed to mark ankylosing spondylitis blood. Earlier studies detected some motif variants in reactive arthritis synovial fluid and blood. Disease-linked clones reportedly showed significant enrichment in matched ankylosing spondylitis synovial fluid. Disease-linked clones bore a CD8+ phenotype and were relatively rare in peripheral blood.

This clonotype was counted between two and nine times. Its specificity is unknown. A single record per CDR3 protein comes from TCRdb applying MiXCR to the 5' RACE reads. The sample records 450,000 to 550,000 distinct CDR3 sequences, roughly 5.3% being singletons. Looked up from germline, CDR1 is SEHNR and CDR2 is FQNEAQ (reference sequence). V dropped 5 bases and J dropped 4 bases, with 14 bases sitting between them. The CDR3 loop spans 14 amino acids. The clonotype comes from a male donor with ankylosing spondylitis. Sequenced: blood, either unsorted or a sorted T cell fraction (not recorded which). The chain is built from TRBV7-9 and TRBJ2-5; no clear D. This CDR3 is CASSPRSGGETQYF. CDR3 DNA: TGTGCCAGCAGCCCCCGCTCGGGTGGAGAGACCCAGTACTTC.